This T cell receptor beta chain was identified in a study of blood T cell repertoires in COVID-19. Germline V gene sequence: CDR1 SEHNR, CDR2 FQNEAQ (reference sequence). The CDR3 runs to 15 residues. The trim removed 5 bases at V and 4 bases at J, leaving 7 bases unmatched. Profiled with immunoSEQ multiplex PCR; TCRdb holds only in-frame clones, not every one. This sample has about 240,000 clones, with 85% to 90% found just once. The V call is TRBV7-9, the J call TRBJ1-4; 7 bases map to TRBD1. The TCR comes from a woman younger than 45 who had recovered from COVID-19. Sequencing was performed on PBMCs or T cells enriched from blood (not recorded which). The CDR3 DNA follows: TGTGCCAGCAGCGGACGGGACAGAAGTAATGAAAAACTGTTTTTT. Translated, it gives CASSGRDRSNEKLFF.